This is a list of T cell receptor beta chains from one sample in a study of blood T cell repertoires in COVID-19. Method: immunoSEQ multiplex PCR; TCRdb's copy keeps in-frame clones and lacks some. The sample carries 350,000 to 450,000 clones, 85% recorded once. Sequencing was performed on peripheral blood. The receptor set was obtained from a woman between 18 and 29 years old with acute or convalescent COVID-19. The CDR3 runs from the conserved cysteine through the conserved F or W. Fields, in order: CDR3 DNA, CDR3 protein, CDR3 length, clone size, D gene, V gene, J gene. D genes are given only for firm matches. A clone size is listed for some rows: how often the clone was seen (once, few, many), or a class if it is expanded.

TGTGCCAGCTCACCCGAGATCAATCAGCCCCAGCATTTT,CASSPEINQPQHF,13,.,.,TRBV18,TRBJ1-5
TGTGCCTGGAAAGGAGACAGCGCCCACGAGCAGTACTTC,CAWKGDSAHEQYF,13,.,.,TRBV30,TRBJ2-7
TGTGCCAGCAGTGAAGAAGTAGCCTCCTACAATGAGCAGTTCTTC,CASSEEVASYNEQFF,15,few,.,TRBV6-1,TRBJ2-1
TGTGCCAGCAGCGTAGACGGCGGGAGTAACTACGAGCAGTACTTC,CASSVDGGSNYEQYF,15,.,TRBD2,TRBV9,TRBJ2-7
TGTGCCAGCTTACGGCTAGCGGGAGGGCCTAAGGGCAATGAGCAGTTCTTC,CASLRLAGGPKGNEQFF,17,.,TRBD2,TRBV27,TRBJ2-1
TGCAGCGTTGTAAGGGCGGAGGGCATTCAGTACTTC,CSVVRAEGIQYF,12,.,.,TRBV29-1,TRBJ2-4
TGTGCCAGTAGTGGACACAGCACTGAAGCTTTCTTT,CASSGHSTEAFF,12,.,.,TRBV19,TRBJ1-1
TGTGCCAGCAGCCCCCCGGGACAGGCTGGCTACACCTTC,CASSPPGQAGYTF,13,once,TRBD1,TRBV27,TRBJ1-2
TGTGCCAGCAGCCCCCTGCGGGGGCTCACAGATACGCAGTATTTT,CASSPLRGLTDTQYF,15,.,.,TRBV11-2,TRBJ2-3
TGTGCCAGCAGCGTAGGAGGACAGCCCCAGCATTTT,CASSVGGQPQHF,12,.,.,TRBV9,TRBJ1-5
TGTGCCAGCTCACCGGCGAATAACAGGGGGCAGGGTCAGCCCCAGCATTTT,CASSPANNRGQGQPQHF,17,few,TRBD1,TRBV18,TRBJ1-5
TGTGCCAGCAGCCCTTCCACAGGGGTACGGGTTGGCTACACCTTC,CASSPSTGVRVGYTF,15,.,TRBD1,TRBV25-1,TRBJ1-2
TGTGCCAGCAGCCAAGTCGGACAGAGACCGGGCAATGAGCAGTTCTTC,CASSQVGQRPGNEQFF,16,.,.,TRBV3-1/TRBV3-2,TRBJ2-1
TGTGCCAGCAGCTTTAGTTCCAGGAAAGACAATGAGCAGTTCTTC,CASSFSSRKDNEQFF,15,.,.,TRBV7-9,TRBJ2-1
TGTGCCAGCAGTTTTTATGGGCGGGTCTCCACCGGGGAGCTGTTTTTT,CASSFYGRVSTGELFF,16,.,.,TRBV28,TRBJ2-2
TGTGCCACCACGGACAGGGCCTATGGCTACACCTTC,CATTDRAYGYTF,12,.,TRBD1,TRBV19,TRBJ1-2
TGTGCCAGCAGCTTGGAGGGGTGGAGGGAAGGTGAAGCTTTCTTT,CASSLEGWREGEAFF,15,once,.,TRBV5-5,TRBJ1-1
TGTGCCAGCAGGCTTGACAGGCTGAATCAGCCCCAGCATTTT,CASRLDRLNQPQHF,14,.,.,TRBV28,TRBJ1-5
TGTGCCAGTAGTATCGGGGGTGGAAGTGAAAAACTGTTTTTT,CASSIGGGSEKLFF,14,.,.,TRBV19,TRBJ1-4
TGTGCCAGCAGCTTAACGTCGATGGGAACAGGGGGCATAGAGGGGCAGTACTTC,CASSLTSMGTGGIEGQYF,18,.,TRBD1,TRBV7-9,TRBJ2-7
TGTGCCAGCAGTACCAGGGACAGGGGCAATGAGCAGTTCTTC,CASSTRDRGNEQFF,14,.,TRBD1,TRBV6-5,TRBJ2-1
TGTGCCACCAGCAGAGGTATACTTACCGCAGGCGTCGGCAATCAGCCCCAGCATTTT,CATSRGILTAGVGNQPQHF,19,few,.,TRBV15,TRBJ1-5
TGTGCCAGCAGGCCACAGGGGGCGTATGGCTACACCTTC,CASRPQGAYGYTF,13,once,TRBD1,TRBV28,TRBJ1-2
TGTGCCAGCAGCCCCCGACAGAATAATGAAAAACTGTTTTTT,CASSPRQNNEKLFF,14,.,.,TRBV3-1/TRBV3-2,TRBJ1-4
TGTGCCAGCAGCCCGACAGGGGTGGTCTCAGAGACCCAGTACTTC,CASSPTGVVSETQYF,15,.,TRBD1,TRBV6-5,TRBJ2-5
TGTGCCAGCAGTGTGACTAGCGGGAGGCTGGGGGAGCAGTACTTC,CASSVTSGRLGEQYF,15,once,TRBD2,TRBV28,TRBJ2-7
TGTGCCAGCAGCTTAACGTCTGCGCCGACTCAGAGGAATGAGCAGTTCTTC,CASSLTSAPTQRNEQFF,17,.,.,TRBV7-3,TRBJ2-1
TGTGCCAGCAGTTACGACAGGACCCGAAACACCATATATTTT,CASSYDRTRNTIYF,14,.,.,TRBV6-5,TRBJ1-3
TGTGCCAGCAGTTCAGGGGGTTTCCCTAACACTGAAGCTTTCTTT,CASSSGGFPNTEAFF,15,.,TRBD1,TRBV11-2,TRBJ1-1
TGCGCCAGCAGCCTACAGCGGGAATACGAGCAGTACTTC,CASSLQREYEQYF,13,once,TRBD2,TRBV5-1,TRBJ2-7
TGTGCCAGCAAGGTCAGGGATAGCAATCAGCCCCAGCATTTT,CASKVRDSNQPQHF,14,.,.,TRBV6-5,TRBJ1-5
TGTGCCAGCAAAGTCTCAGGGGAGTCGCATGGCTACACCTTC,CASKVSGESHGYTF,14,.,.,TRBV6-6,TRBJ1-2
TGCGCCAGCAGCCCAAAAAACCAGGGGAGCACTGAAGCTTTCTTT,CASSPKNQGSTEAFF,15,.,.,TRBV5-1,TRBJ1-1
TGTGCCAGCTCCCCCACCGGGGAAACTAACACTGAAGCTTTCTTT,CASSPTGETNTEAFF,15,.,.,TRBV6-4,TRBJ1-1
TGTGCCACCACTCAGGGTAGCGGGAGTGCCGGGGAGCTGTTTTTT,CATTQGSGSAGELFF,15,.,TRBD2,TRBV24-1,TRBJ2-2